A selection of T cell receptor beta chains follows, all from one sample in a study of OX40 agonist ivuxolimab in advanced cancers. The protocol was immunoSEQ multiplex PCR, while the TCRdb copy is restricted to in-frame clones and leaves out a portion. The sample lists about 86,000 clones, roughly 89% seen once, with 1.1% to 1.5% in the top ten. The source material was CD4+ or CD8+ T cells sorted from blood, sampled in a trial of the OX40 agonist ivuxolimab. These TCRs come from an adult with an advanced solid tumor such as melanoma, head and neck, liver or kidney cancer. Each CDR3 is given with its conserved first and last residue. Each record gives: V gene, J gene, CDR3 length, clone size, D gene, CDR3 protein, CDR3 DNA. A D gene is named only where the DNA matches it firmly. The size of a clone is reported for some rows only, either as once, few or many, or as a class for expanded clones.

>TRBV4-1|TRBJ1-6|14|-|-
CASSQGQGHSPLHF
TGCGCCAGCAGCCAAGGGCAGGGGCATTCACCCCTCCACTTT
>TRBV30|TRBJ2-4|17|-|-
CAWSVPPGIVAKNIQYF
TGTGCCTGGAGTGTTCCTCCCGGGATTGTAGCCAAAAACATTCAGTACTTC
>TRBV13|TRBJ2-3|18|-|TRBD1
CASSRPHRTGASTDTQYF
TGTGCCAGCAGTCGACCTCACCGGACAGGGGCCAGCACAGATACGCAGTATTTT
>TRBV13|TRBJ2-5|16|few|TRBD2
CASSLGLLAGKETQYF
TGTGCCAGCAGCTTAGGTTTGCTAGCGGGAAAAGAGACCCAGTACTTC
>TRBV6-1|TRBJ1-6|18|-|-
CASSEDLGLSSYNSPLHF
TGTGCCAGCAGTGAGGATTTAGGACTGAGCTCCTATAATTCACCCCTCCACTTT
>TRBV5-1|TRBJ1-1|14|-|-
CASSSGPLNTEAFF
TGCGCCAGCAGCTCCGGGCCCCTGAACACTGAAGCTTTCTTT
>TRBV7-2|TRBJ1-6|17|-|TRBD1
CASSSGGGQGNHSPLHF
TGTGCCAGCAGCTCAGGCGGGGGACAGGGTAATCATTCACCCCTCCACTTT
>TRBV7-6|TRBJ2-7|16|-|TRBD2
CASSITPGLAAYEQYF
TGTGCCAGCAGCATCACACCGGGACTAGCGGCCTACGAGCAGTACTTC
>TRBV15|TRBJ2-4|13|-|-
CATSRPPGYIQYF
TGTGCCACCAGCAGACCCCCGGGATACATTCAGTACTTC
>TRBV2|TRBJ2-1|19|-|TRBD2
CASSDSTSGRPISYNEQFF
TGTGCCAGCAGTGATTCAACTAGCGGGAGGCCCATCTCCTACAATGAGCAGTTCTTC
>TRBV5-1|TRBJ2-6|15|few|-
CASSNTASGANVLTF
TGCGCCAGCAGCAATACTGCCTCTGGGGCCAACGTCCTGACTTTC
>TRBV19|TRBJ2-7|18|-|TRBD2
CASSKAGWERGYPYEQYF
TGTGCCAGTAGCAAAGCTGGATGGGAGCGGGGGTACCCCTACGAGCAGTACTTC
>TRBV2|TRBJ1-3|15|-|TRBD1
CASSAGTGFGNTIYF
TGTGCCAGCAGTGCAGGGACAGGGTTTGGAAACACCATATATTTT
>TRBV21-1|TRBJ2-4|15|-|-
CARETSGTGQNIQYF
TGTGCCAGGGAGACTAGCGGGACGGGGCAAAACATTCAGTACTTC
>TRBV7-2|TRBJ2-5|12|-|TRBD1
CASSSNRGTQYF
TGTGCCAGCAGCTCAAACAGGGGGACCCAGTACTTC
>TRBV11-2|TRBJ2-7|13|-|TRBD2
CASSLGLENEQYF
TGTGCCAGCAGCTTGGGACTAGAAAACGAGCAGTACTTC
>TRBV7-6|TRBJ2-2|14|once|-
CASSQRGDTGELFF
TGTGCCAGCAGCCAGAGGGGGGACACCGGGGAGCTGTTTTTT
>TRBV28|TRBJ2-2|12|-|-
CASSLGGGELFF
TGTGCCAGCAGTTTAGGTGGCGGGGAGCTGTTTTTT
>TRBV6-1|TRBJ2-2|14|-|-
CASSEGAGPGELFF
TGTGCCAGCAGTGAAGGCGCAGGTCCCGGGGAGCTGTTTTTT
>TRBV5-6|TRBJ1-5|13|-|-
CASSLLGMQPQHF
TGTGCCAGCAGCTTGCTTGGGATGCAGCCCCAGCATTTT
>TRBV12-5|TRBJ2-6|16|-|TRBD1
CASGRTGGSGANVLTF
TGTGCTAGTGGGCGCACAGGGGGCTCTGGGGCCAACGTCCTGACTTTC
>TRBV11-2|TRBJ2-3|15|few|TRBD2
CASSFAGTRSDTQYF
TGTGCCAGCAGCTTCGCCGGGACTAGATCAGATACGCAGTATTTT
>TRBV5-1|TRBJ2-3|19|-|TRBD2
CASTFSGTSGFKGTDTQYF
TGCGCCAGCACCTTTTCCGGGACTAGCGGGTTTAAAGGAACAGATACGCAGTATTTT
>TRBV15|TRBJ1-5|13|-|-
CATNGRDNQPQHF
TGTGCCACCAACGGGAGGGACAATCAGCCCCAGCATTTT
>TRBV19|TRBJ1-1|13|-|-
CASTLARNTEAFF
TGTGCCAGTACCCTGGCTCGGAACACTGAAGCTTTCTTT
>TRBV5-4|TRBJ2-1|13|-|-
CASSHPDANEQFF
TGTGCCAGCAGCCACCCCGATGCGAATGAGCAGTTCTTC
>TRBV12-5|TRBJ2-1|14|-|-
CASGQSSSYNEQFF
TGTGCTAGTGGTCAATCTAGCAGTTACAATGAGCAGTTCTTC
>TRBV30|TRBJ2-2|19|-|-
CAWSVGTGYVGRGSGELFF
TGTGCCTGGAGTGTGGGGACAGGGTACGTCGGGAGGGGATCCGGGGAGCTGTTTTTT
>TRBV18|TRBJ1-2|15|-|-
CASSADLDQGYGYTF
TGTGCCAGCTCAGCCGACCTTGACCAGGGCTATGGCTACACCTTC
>TRBV5-6|TRBJ1-2|12|few|-
CASSATGDGYTF
TGTGCCAGCAGCGCCACCGGGGATGGCTACACCTTC
>TRBV9|TRBJ1-1|15|-|TRBD1
CASSATGGVNTEAFF
TGTGCCAGCAGCGCCACAGGGGGCGTAAACACTGAAGCTTTCTTT
>TRBV6-5|TRBJ2-2|12|-|-
CASSRGAGELFF
TGTGCCAGCAGTCGAGGAGCCGGGGAGCTGTTTTTT
>TRBV7-8|TRBJ2-2|13|few|-
CASSRQNTGELFF
TGTGCCAGCAGCCGTCAGAACACCGGGGAGCTGTTTTTT
>TRBV10-2|TRBJ2-1|16|-|TRBD2
CASSERFSGSWNEQFF
TGCGCCAGCAGTGAAAGGTTTAGCGGGAGTTGGAATGAGCAGTTCTTC
>TRBV5-1|TRBJ2-4|15|-|-
CASSPGLLAKNIQYF
TGCGCCAGCAGCCCAGGACTACTAGCCAAAAACATTCAGTACTTC
>TRBV6-5|TRBJ2-2|14|-|TRBD2
CASSIAGNTGELFF
TGTGCCAGCAGTATAGCGGGGAACACCGGGGAGCTGTTTTTT
>TRBV19|TRBJ1-4|16|-|-
CASSNGRGGTNEKLFF
TGTGCCAGTAGTAACGGTCGAGGAGGTACTAATGAAAAACTGTTTTTT